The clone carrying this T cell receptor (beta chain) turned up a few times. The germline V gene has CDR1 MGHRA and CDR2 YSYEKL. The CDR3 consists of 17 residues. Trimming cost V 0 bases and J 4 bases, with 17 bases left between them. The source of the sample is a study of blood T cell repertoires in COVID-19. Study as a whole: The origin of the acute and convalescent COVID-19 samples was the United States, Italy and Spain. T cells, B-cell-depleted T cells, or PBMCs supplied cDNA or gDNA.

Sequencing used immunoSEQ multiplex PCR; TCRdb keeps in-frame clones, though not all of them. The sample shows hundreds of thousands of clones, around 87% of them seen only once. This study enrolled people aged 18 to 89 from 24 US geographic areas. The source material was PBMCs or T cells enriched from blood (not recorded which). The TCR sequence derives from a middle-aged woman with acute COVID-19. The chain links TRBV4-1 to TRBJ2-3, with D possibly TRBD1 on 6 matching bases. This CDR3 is CASSQDPQGSQADTQYF. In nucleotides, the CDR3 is TGCGCCAGCAGCCAAGATCCCCAGGGGTCACAGGCAGATACGCAGTATTTT.